This is a list of T cell receptor beta chains from one sample in a study of CD8+ T cells in alopecia areata. Assay used: immunoSEQ multiplex PCR; TCRdb lists only in-frame clones, some missing. The repertoire holds about 64,000 clones, with more than 45% as singletons. The sample here was CD8+ T cells sorted from blood, taken at approximately week 36, from a patient treated with tofacitinib. Receptors were obtained from a human donor with alopecia areata. Both conserved end residues are part of each CDR3. A D gene is named only where the DNA matches it firmly. Expanded clones get a size class; other rows say once, few or many, or leave the size out.

TRBV9	TRBJ2-5	NA	NA	TGTGCCAGCAGCGATAACGCGTTGGCCCAGTACTTC	CASSDNALAQYF
TRBV14	TRBJ2-1	TRBD2	NA	TGTGCCAGCAGCCAACCAGCGGGAGCGGTCGACAATGAGCAGTTCTTC	CASSQPAGAVDNEQFF
TRBV5-6	TRBJ2-1	NA	few	TGTGCCAGCAGCAGACTCTTAGGGGCCAATGAGCAGTTCTTC	CASSRLLGANEQFF
TRBV15	TRBJ2-1	NA	NA	TGTGCCACCAGCAGAGGGGGGGAAGGAGGGATCTACAATGAGCAGTTCTTC	CATSRGGEGGIYNEQFF
TRBV4-3	TRBJ2-7	NA	NA	TGCGCCAGCAGCCAAGAGCGTGCCACCCCCTACGAGCAGTACTTC	CASSQERATPYEQYF
TRBV29-1	TRBJ2-7	TRBD1	NA	TGCAGCGTTGAGGGGTCAGGACAGGGGTCCTACGAGCAGTACTTC	CSVEGSGQGSYEQYF
TRBV18	TRBJ2-6	TRBD2	NA	TGTGCCAGCTCCCCGGTGGGACTAGCGGGAGCAGGGGCCAACGTCCTGACTTTC	CASSPVGLAGAGANVLTF
TRBV5-6	TRBJ2-1	TRBD2	NA	TGTGCCAGCAGCTTGGCTAGCGGTGAGCAGTTCTTC	CASSLASGEQFF
TRBV15	TRBJ2-1	NA	NA	TGTGCCACCAGCTCTTCAGGGATTTACAATGAGCAGTTCTTC	CATSSSGIYNEQFF
TRBV28	TRBJ1-2	NA	NA	TGTGCCAGCAGTTCCCGGGACGGCGGTAACTATGGCTACACCTTC	CASSSRDGGNYGYTF
TRBV7-2	TRBJ2-3	NA	few	TGTGCCAGCAGCTTAGCGCAGATCCTGACGCCTAGCACAGATACGCAGTATTTT	CASSLAQILTPSTDTQYF
TRBV7-9	TRBJ2-1	NA	NA	TGTGCCAGCAGCTCGTCGGTACCAAACAATGAGCAGTTCTTC	CASSSSVPNNEQFF
TRBV7-9	TRBJ2-1	NA	few	TGTGCCAGCACCAGTGCTCTATTGGTCTACAATGAGCAGTTCTTC	CASTSALLVYNEQFF
TRBV2	TRBJ2-7	NA	NA	TGTGCCAGTGACAGCCAGACCTTCGAGCAGTACTTC	CASDSQTFEQYF
TRBV19	TRBJ2-1	NA	NA	TGTGCCAGTAGTACCGACTTATGGAGGAGTTCCTACAATGAGCAGTTCTTC	CASSTDLWRSSYNEQFF
TRBV29-1	TRBJ2-5	NA	few	TGCAGCGTTGAAGTTGTAGGGGAGACCCAGTACTTC	CSVEVVGETQYF
TRBV9	TRBJ2-1	TRBD2	NA	TGTGCCAGCAGCGCCGCTAGCGGGTTCTCCTACAATGAGCAGTTCTTC	CASSAASGFSYNEQFF
TRBV7-6	TRBJ2-5	NA	NA	TGTGCCAGCAGCTTAAATATTCAAGAGACCCAGTACTTC	CASSLNIQETQYF
TRBV5-1	TRBJ2-3	NA	NA	TGCGCCAGCAGCTTACGGGATGGTACAGATACGCAGTATTTT	CASSLRDGTDTQYF
TRBV27	TRBJ1-5	NA	NA	TGTGCCAGCAGTTTAACCGGGCCGAAGCCCCAGCATTTT	CASSLTGPKPQHF
TRBV9	TRBJ1-1	NA	NA	TGTGCCAGCAGCGAACAGGGAATGAACACTGAAGCTTTCTTT	CASSEQGMNTEAFF
TRBV6-5	TRBJ2-5	NA	few	TGTGCCAGCAGTTACACTCAACCGGGACCCTCGGAGACCCAGTACTTC	CASSYTQPGPSETQYF
TRBV29-1	TRBJ2-6	TRBD1	few	TGCAGCGTTGAGGGACAGGGGCCTGGGGCCAACGTCCTGACTTTC	CSVEGQGPGANVLTF
TRBV11-1	TRBJ2-1	NA	NA	TGTGCCAGCAGCTTAGCGGACTCCGGGACTTACAATGAGCAGTTCTTC	CASSLADSGTYNEQFF
TRBV27	TRBJ2-1	TRBD2	NA	TGTGCCAGCAGTGGCCTAGCGGGAGGGGGTGAGCAGTTCTTC	CASSGLAGGGEQFF
TRBV27	TRBJ1-2	NA	NA	TGTGCCAGCAGTTTACTCCGGGGCTATGGCTACACCTTC	CASSLLRGYGYTF
TRBV29-1	TRBJ2-7	TRBD1	NA	TGCAGCGTTTTCTCCGTTGGTGCGGTAAGCGTACAGGGGGCGACCTACGAGCAGTACTTC	CSVFSVGAVSVQGATYEQYF
TRBV5-6	TRBJ2-7	NA	NA	TGTGCCAGCAGCGCTGTCTCCTACGAGCAGTACTTC	CASSAVSYEQYF
TRBV29-1	TRBJ2-2	NA	NA	TGCAGCGTTTGGGCCCCACACAACACCGGGGAGCTGTTTTTT	CSVWAPHNTGELFF
TRBV6-5	TRBJ2-7	NA	NA	TGTGCCAGCAGAACGGGAACAGTCTACGAGCAGTACTTC	CASRTGTVYEQYF
TRBV7-8	TRBJ2-1	NA	NA	TGTGCCAGCTCCCCGGGGCGGGATTCCTACAATGAGCAGTTCTTC	CASSPGRDSYNEQFF
TRBV19	TRBJ1-5	TRBD1	few	TGTGCCACCTCACAGGGGGCCGATCAGCCCCAGCATTTT	CATSQGADQPQHF
TRBV5-1	TRBJ1-1	NA	few	TGCGCCAGCAGGCAATCTGAAAATGTGAACACTGAAGCTTTCTTT	CASRQSENVNTEAFF
TRBV7-9	TRBJ2-2	TRBD2	few	TGTGCCAGCAGCGCGTTTGGGACTAGCCTCTCCGGGGAGCTGTTTTTT	CASSAFGTSLSGELFF
TRBV10-3	TRBJ2-7	NA	NA	TGTGCCATCAGCCGGTTTGTGCGGGAACTCTCCTACGAGCAGTACTTC	CAISRFVRELSYEQYF
TRBV4-1	TRBJ2-7	NA	NA	TGCGCCAGCAGCCAAGTCCCCGACTACGAGCAGTACTTC	CASSQVPDYEQYF
TRBV29-1	TRBJ1-5	TRBD1	NA	TGCAGCGTTGTAGGGACAGACTTAGAGGGGCCCCAGCATTTT	CSVVGTDLEGPQHF
TRBV7-9	TRBJ2-2	NA	NA	TGTGCCAGCAGCTTAGTGGGCATTCCCGCCGGGGAGCTGTTTTTT	CASSLVGIPAGELFF
TRBV7-9	TRBJ2-6	NA	NA	TGTGCCAGCAGCCCTCCGCCGGGGGCCAACGTCCTGACTTTC	CASSPPPGANVLTF
TRBV29-1	TRBJ1-2	TRBD1	NA	TGCAGCGTGCCCGGGACAGGTGGCGGCTACACCTTC	CSVPGTGGGYTF
TRBV27	TRBJ2-7	TRBD2	few	TGTGCCAGCAGTTTATCGCCTAGCGGGAGGGCCGAGCAGTACTTC	CASSLSPSGRAEQYF
TRBV28	TRBJ1-5	NA	NA	TGTGCCACCTCACTTTCACCGGAGAATCAGCCCCAGCATTTT	CATSLSPENQPQHF
TRBV29-1	TRBJ1-4	TRBD1	few	TGCAGCGTCTCGACAGGGATAAATGAAAAACTGTTTTTT	CSVSTGINEKLFF
TRBV29-1	TRBJ2-3	NA	NA	TGCAGCGTCCCGCGAGGTGGGGGTACGCAGTATTTT	CSVPRGGGTQYF
TRBV29-1	TRBJ2-2	NA	NA	TGCAGCGTTGTGGCGGTAAACACCGGGGAGCTGTTTTTT	CSVVAVNTGELFF
TRBV11-2	TRBJ2-1	NA	few	TGTGCCAGCGGACAGAGGGCTGAGCAGTTCTTC	CASGQRAEQFF
TRBV27	TRBJ1-1	NA	once	TGTGCCAGCGCTAGAGGTACTGAAGCTTTCTTT	CASARGTEAFF
TRBV4-1	TRBJ1-1	TRBD1	NA	TGCGCCAGCAGCCAAGTGACAGGGAGGGACAGTGAAGCTTTCTTT	CASSQVTGRDSEAFF
TRBV29-1	TRBJ2-1	TRBD2	NA	TGCAGCGTTGAAGCAGATTGGCGTAGCGGGAGAATCCCCAATGAGCAGTTCTTC	CSVEADWRSGRIPNEQFF
TRBV27	TRBJ2-5	NA	NA	TGTGCCAGCAGTTCCGCGGTGTGGAGGGGAGAGACCCAGTACTTC	CASSSAVWRGETQYF
TRBV15	TRBJ2-2	TRBD2	medium-sized	TGTGCCACCAGCAGAGCTGCGGGAGGGCCTGACACCGGGGAGCTGTTTTTT	CATSRAAGGPDTGELFF
TRBV2	TRBJ2-1	NA	few	TGTGCCAGCGGCCAGACTTGGGCGAGCTCCTACAATGAGCAGTTCTTC	CASGQTWASSYNEQFF
TRBV29-1	TRBJ2-7	NA	medium-sized	TGCAGCGTCCGCGGGGCAGGGGACGTTGCCTACGAGCAGTACTTC	CSVRGAGDVAYEQYF
TRBV23-1	TRBJ2-5	NA	few	TGCGCCAGCAGTCAATCGGGGGGAGATTTCCAAGAGACCCAGTACTTC	CASSQSGGDFQETQYF
TRBV7-2	TRBJ2-7	TRBD2	few	TGTGCCTTTTGGGGCGGGAGGGCCCACGAGCAGTACTTC	CAFWGGRAHEQYF
TRBV29-1	TRBJ2-7	TRBD2	NA	TGCAGCGTACTAGCGGAAGAGCAGTACTTC	CSVLAEEQYF
TRBV9	TRBJ2-6	NA	NA	TGTGCCAGCAGCGTAGGTACAGGGACTGGGGCCAACGTCCTGACTTTC	CASSVGTGTGANVLTF